This T cell receptor (beta chain) was sequenced in a study of blood T cell repertoires in COVID-19 (TCRdb year 2020). With regard to the full study: The collaborator samples originated in the United States, Italy and Spain and spanned the acute and convalescent phases of COVID-19. Samples came from the ongoing ImmuneRACE study (first 160 participants) plus 1,254 subjects from 6 global collaborators. A de-identified subject ID, COVID-19 status, age in years and sex were almost always included in the sample metadata. Where available, HLA class I and class II types were taken from metadata supplied by the sample provider and were not determined by assay-based typing. The prospective study material was composed of cDNA or gDNA derived from T cells, B-cell-depleted T cells, or PBMCs. Subjects who had been exposed to COVID-19, were actively infected with it, or had recovered from it provided the deeply sampled blood TCRbeta repertoires that made up the dataset. A freely available public database, intended as a resource for researchers studying the immune response to SARS-CoV-2, is where the repertoires were released. The investigation overall reported the following: Clinical and demographic metadata were provided uncurated, with the amount varying by source and participant.

The immunoSEQ Assay, a bias-controlled multiplex PCR, was used to amplify TCRbeta CDR3 regions from genomic DNA. As for the original processing: Within the assay, amplification of reference gene primers was used to estimate how many nucleated cells each sample contained. To quantify the absolute abundance of each unique TCRbeta CDR3 rearrangement, sequence reads were collapsed and filtered. For each sample, productive Simpson clonality was calculated by taking the square root of Simpson's diversity index across productive rearrangements. TCRdb took over this immuneACCESS table, retaining in-frame rearrangements with V and J assigned. Such tables are incomplete; in checked studies, under half of the missing clones stem from an unresolved V gene, and the remainder is unexplained. V, J and clone size derive from that table, while D and trimming were established from the DNA sequence. Present in this sample are approximately 84,000 clones, over 80% of which were seen just once. More than 9.5% of the sample comes from the top ten.

Details on this clone: The specificity of this receptor is unknown. Base qualities are not provided; no much larger clone lies one nucleotide away.

Each collaborating institution followed its own protocols to collect whole blood in K2EDTA tubes. For TCRbeta analysis, collaborator samples were shipped as frozen whole blood, as isolated PBMCs, or as DNA extracted from either sample type. The sample taken for sequencing was peripheral blood. The clonotype originates from a human donor in a cohort sampled during active COVID-19.

DNA sequence: TGCGCCAGCAGTCTACAACCGGGGGGGCCGTACAATGAGCAGTTCTTC. This gives the protein CASSLQPGGPYNEQFF. The V and J segments used are TRBV5-1 and TRBJ2-1, with TRBD2 matching 8 junction bases. From its cysteine to its phenylalanine, the CDR3 spans 16 amino acids. CDR3 DNA only is kept here, 48 bases in frame from base 1. From V the trimming removes 5 bases and from J it removes 4 bases, while the gene matches leave 11 bases of the junction unaccounted for. The germline V gene yields SGHRS for CDR1 and YFSETQ for CDR2.